This T cell receptor (beta chain) was retrieved from a study of blood T cell repertoires in COVID-19. Overall study context: The United States, Italy and Spain supplied acute and convalescent COVID-19 samples.

The protocol was immunoSEQ multiplex PCR, while the TCRdb copy is restricted to in-frame clones and leaves out a portion. The sample carries about 120,000 clones, more than 80% recorded once. There are 16 residues in the CDR3. V was pared by 1 base and J by 5 bases, with 6 bases of the junction left unmatched. Germline-derived CDR1 and CDR2 are LNHDA and SQIVND (reference sequence). The sequence was obtained from a man in his 70s with active or convalescent COVID-19. The sequenced sample was peripheral blood. The chain employs TRBV19 and TRBJ2-2; TRBD1 matches at 8 bases. In nucleotides, the CDR3 is TGTGCCAGTAGTATAGTTCCGGACAGGGTAACCGGGGAGCTGTTTTTT. Residues: CASSIVPDRVTGELFF. Drawing the rest from reference TRBV19 and TRBJ2-2, the complete variable domain is DGGITQSPKYLFRKEGQNVTLSCEQNLNHDAMYWYRQDPGQGLRLIYYSQIVNDFQKGDIAEGYSVSREKKESFPLTVTSAQKNPTAFYLCASSIVPDRVTGELFFGEGSRLTVL.